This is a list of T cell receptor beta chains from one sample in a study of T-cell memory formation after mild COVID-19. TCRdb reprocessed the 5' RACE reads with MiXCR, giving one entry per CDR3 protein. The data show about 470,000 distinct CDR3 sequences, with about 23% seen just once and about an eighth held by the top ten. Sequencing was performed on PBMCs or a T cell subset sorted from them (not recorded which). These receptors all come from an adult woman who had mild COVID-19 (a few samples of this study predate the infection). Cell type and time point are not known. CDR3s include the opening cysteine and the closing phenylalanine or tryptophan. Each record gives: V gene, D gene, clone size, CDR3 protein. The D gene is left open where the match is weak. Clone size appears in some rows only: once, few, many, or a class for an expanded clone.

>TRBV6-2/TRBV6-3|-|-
CASSYRQGVEGYTF
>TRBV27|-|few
CASSFGLSSYNEQFF
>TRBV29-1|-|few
CSVLGQPGELFF
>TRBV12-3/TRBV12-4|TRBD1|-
CASTYGTGGQPQHF
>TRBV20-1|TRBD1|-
CSARDPAQHRGSEAFF
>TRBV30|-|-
CAWDRATNTEAFF
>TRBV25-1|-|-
CASSGTGRERAKNIQYF
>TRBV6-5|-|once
CASTRQVSGANVLTF
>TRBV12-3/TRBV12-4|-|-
CASVLTPLLQRGTDTQYF
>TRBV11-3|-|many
CASSYTWEVYF
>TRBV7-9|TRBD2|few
CASSTTPGTSRYNEQFF
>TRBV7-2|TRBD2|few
CASSSLAGRYEQYF
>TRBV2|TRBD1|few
CASSERTGGDEQYF
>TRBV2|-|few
CASSEENEQYF
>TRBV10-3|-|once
CAISEGQGHYGYTF
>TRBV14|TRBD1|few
CASSRERAQGAITEAFF
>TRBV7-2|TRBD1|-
CASSRQGTSEGYTF